The sequence of this T cell receptor beta chain was determined in a study of cytomegalovirus exposure and HLA in healthy donors. Whole-study context: The same platform was used for the 90 to 150 validation repertoires as for the approximately 630 first-cohort repertoires, as reported in a later analysis. Study observations and caveats: Three chains tied to CMV proved CMV antigen-specific in vitro. For cytomegalovirus status, the classifier reportedly gave diagnoses with high specificity and sensitivity. One later analysis, an examination of the roughly 110 validation repertoires, found that first-cohort TCR clusters tended to co-occur in them.

Data came from immunoSEQ multiplex PCR; TCRdb stores just in-frame clones and leaves some out. The sample contains approximately 200,000 clones, 70% to 90% of which appear only once. About this clone itself: Antigen specificity is unknown.

The CDR3 extends over 15 amino acids. Trimming shortened V by 1 base and J by 1 base, and 10 bases separated the two germline ends. Germline V gene data show CDR1 as SGHTA and CDR2 as FQGNSA. The sequencing input was PBMCs. The receptor comes from a woman aged 18-30 years in good health and CMV-seronegative. The chain combines TRBV7-2 with TRBJ2-5; D is perhaps TRBD2 (6 bases). The CDR3 nucleotides are TGTGCCAGCAGCTTAGGGGGGGAGGTCCAAGAGACCCAGTACTTC. The encoded protein is CASSLGGEVQETQYF.